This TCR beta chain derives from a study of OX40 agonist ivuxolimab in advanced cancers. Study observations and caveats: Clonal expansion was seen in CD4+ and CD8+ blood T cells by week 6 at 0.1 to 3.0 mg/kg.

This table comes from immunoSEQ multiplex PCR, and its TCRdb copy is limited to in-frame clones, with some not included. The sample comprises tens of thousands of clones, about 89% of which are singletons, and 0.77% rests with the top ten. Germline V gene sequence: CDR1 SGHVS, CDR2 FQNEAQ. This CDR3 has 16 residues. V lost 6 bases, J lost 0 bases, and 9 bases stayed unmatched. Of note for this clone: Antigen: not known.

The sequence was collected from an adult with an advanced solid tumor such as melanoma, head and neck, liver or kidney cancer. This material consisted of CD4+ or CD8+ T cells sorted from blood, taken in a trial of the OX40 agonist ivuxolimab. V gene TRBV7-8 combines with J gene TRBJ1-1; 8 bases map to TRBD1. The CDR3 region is CASSFTGGAVNTEAFF. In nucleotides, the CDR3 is TGTGCCAGCAGTTTCACAGGGGGAGCGGTGAACACTGAAGCTTTCTTT.